The source of this T cell receptor beta chain is a study of T cell repertoires in cytomegalovirus infection. On the study more broadly: Through public TCR beta signatures, both CMV infection and matching HLA type were indicated. Regarding the study as a whole: CMV-specific HLA-C-restricted TCR beta clonotypes dominated the ex vivo response. Carriage of CMV together with the relevant HLA was identifiable through cumulative public TCR beta family frequency.

V trimming: 6 bases; J trimming: 1 base; junction bases outside the gene matches: 10. This CDR3 has 16 amino acids. CDR1 DFQATT and CDR2 SNEGSKA come from the germline V gene (reference sequence). This clonotype came up a few times. What it recognizes is unknown. TCRdb independently ran MiXCR on the reads; one entry per CDR3 protein. Found here are about 490,000 distinct CDR3 sequences, around 11% of them singletons; the top ten hold about 10%. The TCR was taken from a human donor in good health (CMV status not recorded). Some clones in this sample may be carry-over from other donors' samples. The specimen was PBMCs. J is TRBJ2-1 and V is TRBV20-1; 9 nucleotides match TRBD2. The CDR3 sequence: CSAPPRGRGSYNEQFF. The CDR3 nucleotides are TGCAGTGCCCCACCCCGCGGGAGGGGATCCTACAATGAGCAGTTCTTC.